A single sample is the source of the 13 T cell receptor beta chains below, sequenced in a study of CD8+ T cells in alopecia areata. Sequencing relied on a cDNA template that was reverse transcribed from extracted RNA. This table comes from immunoSEQ multiplex PCR, and its TCRdb copy is limited to in-frame clones, with some not included. The sample contains just over 150,000 clones, 40% to 65% of which appear only once. The specimen comprised CD8+ T cells sorted from blood, sampled at week 0. The receptor set was obtained from a human donor with alopecia areata.

V is TRBV6-5 and J is TRBJ2-5; 9 bases map to TRBD2. This CDR3 region has 14 residues. Trimming removed 6 bases from V and 5 bases from J; junction bases left unmatched: 7. CDR1 is MNHEY and CDR2 is SVGAGI in the germline V gene. CDR3 DNA sequence: TGTGCCAGCAGCTTAGCGGGGGTGGCTGAGACCCAGTACTTC. It encodes CASSLAGVAETQYF.

The genes are TRBV5-6 and TRBJ2-5; D gene unclear. Germline V gene data show CDR1 as SGHDT and CDR2 as YYEEEE. This CDR3 contains 13 residues. With 1 base removed from V and 2 bases from J, the gap between germline ends came to 6 bases. The CDR3 nucleotides are TGTGCCAGCAGCTTGACTACTCAAGAGACCCAGTACTTC. Its translation: CASSLTTQETQYF. Full variable domain (rest looked up from reference TRBV5-6 and TRBJ2-5): DAGVTQSPTHLIKTRGQQVTLRCSPKSGHDTVSWYQQALGQGPQFIFQYYEEEERQRGNFPDRFSGHQFPNYSSELNVNALLLGDSALYLCASSLTTQETQYFGPGTRLLVL.

This chain's CDR3 is CAALPSQNTGELFF. For the CDR3, the DNA is TGTGCCGCCCTCCCGTCACAGAACACCGGGGAGCTGTTTTTT. The chain joins TRBV10-3 to TRBJ2-2; D call uncertain. Per germline, CDR1 ENHRY and CDR2 SYGVKD. The CDR3 totals 14 residues. Trimming removed 11 bases at V and 1 base at J, with 14 bases between.

The rearrangement links TRBV30 to TRBJ1-2, with D perhaps TRBD1 (6 bases). Germline V gene sequence: CDR1 GTSNPN, CDR2 SVGIG (reference sequence). Trimming removed 4 bases from V and 2 bases from J, with 11 bases in between. This CDR3 spans 13 amino acids. CDR3 region: CAWMRGLNYGYTF. CDR3 nucleotide sequence: TGTGCCTGGATGCGGGGGCTGAACTATGGCTACACCTTC.

This chain uses TRBV27 with TRBJ2-3; D possibly corresponds to TRBD2 (5 bases). This CDR3 is built from 15 residues. V gave up 5 bases and J gave up 3 bases, with 15 bases separating them. In germline, CDR1 is MNHEY, CDR2 SMNVEV (reference sequence). The chain's CDR3 is CASSPLRAGTDTQYF. The CDR3 nucleotides read TGTGCCAGCAGTCCCCTTCGGGCGGGTACAGATACGCAGTATTTT.

This clone is a singleton in its sample. This chain connects TRBV7-2 to TRBJ2-3; D may match TRBD1 or TRBD2 (6 bases each). Per germline, CDR1 SGHTA and CDR2 FQGNSA. This CDR3 contains 15 residues. V shed 5 bases and J shed 2 bases, with 14 bases lying between them. CDR3 DNA sequence: TGTGCCAGCAGCGGCCGACAGGACTACACAGATACGCAGTATTTT. Amino acids: CASSGRQDYTDTQYF. Using reference TRBV7-2 and TRBJ2-3 for the parts outside the CDR3, the full variable domain is GAGVSQSPSNKVTEKGKDVELRCDPISGHTALYWYRQSLGQGLEFLIYFQGNSAPDKSGLPSDRFSAERTGGSVSTLTIQRTQQEDSAVYLCASSGRQDYTDTQYFGPGTRLTVL.

Details on this clone: Other DNA sequences in this sample translate to the same CDR3. This chain joins TRBV11-2 and TRBJ1-2, with a possible D match to TRBD1 (5 bases). Germline assignment: CDR1 SGHAT and CDR2 FQNNGV. Trimming pared 5 bases from V and 4 bases from J, leaving 8 bases between. The CDR3 consists of 12 residues. The CDR3 bases are TGTGCCAGCAGCCCAGACAGCTATGGCTACACCTTC. Its translation is CASSPDSYGYTF.

This sequence joins TRBV9 and TRBJ1-1; D is possibly TRBD1 (5 bases). Germline loops: CDR1 SGDLS, CDR2 YYNGEE. Trimming removed 4 bases at V and 3 bases at J, with 16 bases between. The length of the CDR3 is 15 residues. CDR3 sequence: CASSLREDSHTEAFF. The CDR3 DNA reads as TGTGCCAGCAGCCTAAGGGAAGACAGCCACACTGAAGCTTTCTTT. The variable domain in full, completed from reference TRBV9 and TRBJ1-1, reads DSGVTQTPKHLITATGQRVTLRCSPRSGDLSVYWYQQSLDQGLQFLIQYYNGEERAKGNILERFSAQQFPDLHSELNLSSLELGDSALYFCASSLREDSHTEAFFGQGTRLTVV.

The chain joins TRBV2 to TRBJ1-1; tentative D call: TRBD1 (6 bases). The V gene's germline CDR1 is SNHLY and CDR2 FYNNEI. The CDR3 consists of 12 residues. V shed 6 bases and J shed 11 bases, with 16 bases lying between them. CDR3 nucleotide sequence: TGTGCCAGCAGCGATGTACCCCAGGGGGCTTTCTTT. It yields the protein CASSDVPQGAFF. The full variable domain, in which reference TRBV2 and TRBJ1-1 provide the parts outside the CDR3, is EPEVTQTPSHQVTQMGQEVILRCVPISNHLYFYWYRQILGQKVEFLVSFYNNEISEKSEIFDDQFSVERPDGSNFTLKIRSTKLEDSAMYFCASSDVPQGAFFGQGTRLTVV.

V gene TRBV12-5 combines with J gene TRBJ2-3; 7 positions agree with TRBD2. Trimming removed 1 base from V and 6 bases from J; junction bases left unmatched: 1. This CDR3 contains 13 residues. Germline V gives CDR1 LGHNT, CDR2 FRNRAP. The CDR3 bases are TGTGCTAGTGGTTTGGAAGCGGGGGATACGCAGTATTTT. It codes for CASGLEAGDTQYF.

The chain combines TRBV5-6 with TRBJ2-3; D remains ambiguous. The CDR3 sequence is 14 residues long. From germline, CDR1 is SGHDT and CDR2 YYEEEE. V lost 0 bases to trimming and J lost 3 bases, with 8 bases between them. CDR3 protein: CASSLGATTDTQYF. CDR3 nucleotides: TGTGCCAGCAGCTTGGGGGCAACGACAGATACGCAGTATTTT.

The chain employs TRBV6-6 and TRBJ2-5; 9 bases fit TRBD1. The CDR3 consists of 15 residues. CDR1 and CDR2 (germline): MNHNY, SVGAGI (reference sequence). Unmatched junction bases numbered 7, after V lost 6 bases and J lost 2 bases. CDR3 coding DNA: TGTGCCAGCAGAAAAAGGACAGGGGCACAAGAGACCCAGTACTTC. Its translation is CASRKRTGAQETQYF.

The chain links TRBV30 to TRBJ2-6; D is ambiguous. Trimming took 1 base from V and 1 from J, leaving 2 bases between them. Germline V CDR1 and CDR2: GTSNPN, SVGIG (reference sequence). The CDR3 spans 13 residues. The CDR3 region is CAWSESGANVLTF. CDR3 nucleotides: TGTGCCTGGAGTGAGTCTGGGGCCAACGTCCTGACTTTC.